Presented here are 17 T cell receptor beta chains from one specimen sequenced in a study of spatial heterogeneity in lung cancer. This sample's time point: sample taken at primary tumor resection. Material for sequencing was whole RNA from tumor, nontumor lung or frozen PBMC, left unsorted. One entry per CDR3 protein, called by TCRdb with MiXCR from the 5' RACE reads. The profile shows 10,000 to 12,000 distinct CDR3 sequences, around 9.4% of them singletons. Material: PBMCs, obtained at surgery. These receptors all stem from a male donor with early-stage non-small cell lung cancer.

This clonotype was counted ten times or more. The chain combines TRBV28 with TRBJ2-7, with 11 bases fitting TRBD2. The CDR3 spans 16 residues. Germline lookup yields CDR1 MDHEN and CDR2 SYDVKM. The ends lost 4 bases at V and 2 bases at J; junction bases unmatched: 7. The CDR3 coding sequence is TGTGCCAGCAGTTCCGCCGGTAGCGGGGGGGCCTACGAGCAGTACTTC. This sequence encodes CASSSAGSGGAYEQYF.

On this clonotype: A clone one base away is much larger, so this may be a read error. The gene calls are TRBV7-2 and TRBJ2-7; the match to TRBD2 covers 7 bases. The CDR3 has 15 amino acids. CDR1 is SGHTA and CDR2 is FQGNSA in the germline V gene. This CDR3 is CACSPAASGEYEQYF. The CDR3 DNA reads TGTGCCTGCAGCCCAGCGGCTAGCGGTGAATACGAGCAGTACTTC.

V is TRBV18 and J is TRBJ2-1; 10 bases map to TRBD1. Germline loops: CDR1 KGHSH, CDR2 LQKENI. With 4 bases clipped from V and 4 bases from J, the junction kept 7 bases outside the gene matches. The CDR3 sequence is 16 residues long. CDR3 DNA: TGTGCCAGCTCACGGCGGGACAGGGGCTTATACAATGAGCAGTTCTTC. Encoded protein: CASSRRDRGLYNEQFF.

Within the sample, this clonotype is medium-sized (0.01 to 0.1%). The junction departs from germline at one end; a sequencing error may be responsible. J is TRBJ2-5 and V is TRBV7-9, with a possible D match to TRBD1 (6 bases). This CDR3 contains 12 residues. CDR1 and CDR2 from the germline V gene are SEHNR and FQNEAQ (reference sequence). DNA of the CDR3: TGTGCCAGCAGTCCTCAGACAGGACGCTCACACTTC. Encoded protein: CASSPQTGRSHF. The entire variable domain, with the rest obtained from reference TRBV7-9 and TRBJ2-5, is as follows: DTGVSQNPRHKITKRGQNVTFRCDPISEHNRLYWYRQTLGQGPEFLTYFQNEAQLEKSRLLSDRFSAERPKGSFSTLEIQRTEQGDSAMYLCASSPQTGRSHFGPGTRLLVL.

This clonotype was detected ten times or more. The chain combines TRBV6-2 or TRBV6-3 with TRBJ2-7, with 11 bases matching TRBD2. Germline loops: CDR1 MNHEY, CDR2 SVGEGT. This CDR3 spans 16 amino acids. V trimming: 0 bases; J trimming: 2 bases; junction bases outside the gene matches: 3. The CDR3: CASSYSASGGPYEQYF. CDR3 DNA sequence: TGTGCCAGCAGTTACTCGGCTAGCGGGGGGCCCTACGAGCAGTACTTC.

The chain has TRBV7-2 and TRBJ2-3; D may be TRBD1 (6 bases). V was shortened by 4 bases and J by 0 bases, with 23 bases between the two germline ends. The CDR3 runs to 19 residues. CDR1 and CDR2 from the germline V gene are SGHTA and FQGNSA. The CDR3 DNA is TGTGCCAGCAGCTCACTTCAGACAGGTCATAACCCTAGCACAGATACGCAGTATTTT. Protein product: CASSSLQTGHNPSTDTQYF.

The chain has TRBV5-1 and TRBJ2-5, with D tentatively TRBD1 (6 bases). Germline CDR1 reads SGHRS; CDR2 reads YFSETQ. Trimming left V 0 bases short and J 5 bases short, with 14 bases between. This CDR3 region has 15 residues. The CDR3 DNA follows: TGCGCCAGCAGCTTGGCTACAGGAACAGGGGAGACCCAGTACTTC. It is translated as CASSLATGTGETQYF.

The chain uses TRBV11-2 and TRBJ2-1; TRBD1 agrees at 9 bases. From germline, CDR1 is SGHAT and CDR2 FQNNGV. The CDR3 is made up of 17 amino acids. V lost 5 bases and J lost 7; bases outside the gene matches: 15. CDR3 nucleotide sequence: TGTGCCAGCAGCCAAGGGACAGGGTTAGGTAGTTTGAATGAGCAGTTCTTC. Translation gives CASSQGTGLGSLNEQFF.

Ten or more counts support this clonotype. The genes are TRBV20-1 and TRBJ1-5, with D possibly TRBD1 on 5 matching bases. The germline V gene has CDR1 DFQATT and CDR2 SNEGSKA (reference sequence). Trimming removed 6 bases from V and 0 bases from J, with 18 bases in between. This CDR3 comprises 16 residues. This CDR3 reads CSAFGGDDGSNQPQHF. The CDR3 region has the DNA TGCAGTGCATTCGGGGGGGACGACGGTAGCAATCAGCCCCAGCATTTT.

The sample holds a few counts of this clonotype. This rearrangement joins TRBV11-2 to TRBJ2-3, with 11 positions matching TRBD2. The length of the CDR3 is 18 residues. The V gene's germline CDR1 is SGHAT and CDR2 FQNNGV. The junction had 12 bases not matched to a gene; V was cut back by 0 bases and J by 7 bases. The CDR3 DNA follows: TGTGCCAGCAGCTTAGAGGGACTAGCGGACCTAATATATCATACGCAGTATTTT. This sequence encodes CASSLEGLADLIYHTQYF.

This clonotype was picked up many times. This chain uses TRBV29-1 with TRBJ1-2; tentative D call: TRBD1 (6 bases). CDR3 size: 12 residues. V gave up 6 bases and J gave up 3 bases, with 11 bases separating them. Per the germline V gene, CDR1 is SQVTM and CDR2 is ANQGSEA. CDR3: CSVSPGDYGYTF. The CDR3 coding sequence is TGCAGCGTCTCACCAGGGGACTATGGCTACACCTTC.

This clonotype is judged medium-sized. The chain employs TRBV15 and TRBJ1-5; no reliable D call. CDR3 length equals 13 residues. V was shortened by 5 bases and J by 3 bases, with 8 bases between the two germline ends. CDR1 is LNHNV and CDR2 is YYDKDF in the germline V gene (reference sequence). The CDR3 sequence is CATSGRNNQPQHF. CDR3 nucleotide sequence: TGTGCCACCAGCGGACGGAACAATCAGCCCCAGCATTTT. The variable domain in full, with the rest retrieved from reference TRBV15 and TRBJ1-5, is DAMVIQNPRYQVTQFGKPVTLSCSQTLNHNVMYWYQQKSSQAPKLLFHYYDKDFNNEADTPDNFQSRRPNTSFCFLDIRSPGLGDTAMYLCATSGRNNQPQHFGDGTRLSIL.

This clonotype was seen many times. The rearrangement uses TRBV7-3 and TRBJ2-3; 8 bases map to TRBD1. This CDR3 comprises 16 residues. V shed 5 bases and J 1 base; nucleotides not matched to a gene: 8. The germline CDR1 and CDR2 sequences are SGHTA and FQGTGA. The DNA of the CDR3 is TGTGCCAGCAGCATCACCCAGGGGGCTGGCACAGATACGCAGTATTTT. Translation gives CASSITQGAGTDTQYF.

There are many counts of this clonotype. The chain is built from TRBV20-1 and TRBJ1-4, with 8 bases that match TRBD1. The V gene end was trimmed by 2 bases and the J gene end by 8 bases; junction bases not matched to a gene: 10. Germline V lookup: CDR1 DFQATT, CDR2 SNEGSKA (reference sequence). This CDR3 has 15 residues. CDR3 loop: CSARQGARGKEKLFF. The CDR3 coding sequence is TGCAGTGCTAGACAGGGGGCGAGAGGAAAGGAAAAACTGTTTTTT.

This clonotype is medium-sized by share. V usage is TRBV19 and J usage is TRBJ2-7; no reliable D call. Trimming removed 2 bases from V and 5 bases from J, with 7 bases in between. The CDR3 runs 12 residues. Germline lookup yields CDR1 LNHDA and CDR2 SQIVND (reference sequence). The CDR3 DNA follows: TGTGCCAGTAGTATAAGAGCCCACGAGCAGTACTTC. Translating it yields CASSIRAHEQYF.

This clonotype is labeled as medium-sized (0.01 to 0.1%). The gene calls are TRBV5-1 and TRBJ2-3; D is unclear. Germline CDR1 SGHRS, CDR2 YFSETQ. V gave up 0 bases and J gave up 2 bases, with 10 bases separating them. The length of the CDR3 is 15 residues. As DNA, the CDR3 is TGCGCCAGCAGCTTGGAAGGCTACCTCACAGATACGCAGTATTTT. This translates into CASSLEGYLTDTQYF.

This clonotype showed up many times. This sequence joins TRBV5-1 and TRBJ2-5; tentative D call: TRBD2 (6 bases). CDR1 and CDR2 from the germline V gene are SGHRS and YFSETQ. Deletions cut 1 base from V and 3 bases from J, with 13 bases between. The CDR3 runs to 15 residues. The CDR3 nucleotides are TGCGCCAGCAGCTTGACTAGCCGCATCGAAGAGACCCAGTACTTC. Its protein is CASSLTSRIEETQYF. Full variable domain (outside the CDR3, taken from reference TRBV5-1 and TRBJ2-5): KAGVTQTPRYLIKTRGQQVTLSCSPISGHRSVSWYQQTPGQGLQFLFEYFSETQRNKGNFPGRFSGRQFSNSRSEMNVSTLELGDSALYLCASSLTSRIEETQYFGPGTRLLVL.